The 14 T cell receptor beta chains listed next were all sequenced from one sample in a study of breast tumors, draining lymph nodes, adjacent tissues. TCRdb reprocessed the multiplex PCR reads via MiXCR and lists one record per CDR3 protein. The profile shows about 200,000 distinct CDR3 sequences, approximately 30% of them singletons. Samples came from axillary lymph nodes draining the breast cancer. The specimen sequenced was axillary lymph node tissue. The receptors were gathered from a female donor with breast cancer. Some clones in this sample may be carry-over from other donors' samples.

Comment on this clonotype: Germline is not matched at one junction end, which may reflect a read error. In DNA form, the CDR3 reads TGTGCCAGCAGAACGACAGGACCGGGCAATGAAAAACTGGTTTTT. It translates to CASRTTGPGNEKLVF. The V and J genes are TRBV28 and TRBJ1-4, with D maybe TRBD1 (6 bases). The CDR3 loop spans 15 amino acids. Germline values: CDR1 MDHEN, CDR2 SYDVKM.

This clonotype was detected many times. Since a much larger clone is just one base distant, this may be a read error. The chain carries TRBV7-3 and TRBJ2-5; the D is unclear. CDR1 is SGHTA and CDR2 is FQGTGA in the germline V gene. The CDR3 covers 15 residues. The chain's CDR3 is CASSLGPSPQETQHF. Here the CDR3 DNA reads TGTGCCAGCAGCTTAGGACCAAGCCCCCAAGAGACCCAGCACTTC.

This clonotype was detected many times. CDR3 sequence reads: CASSTGQTYEQYF. CDR3 coding DNA: TGTGCCAGCAGCACGGGACAGACCTACGAGCAGTACTTC. This chain joins TRBV5-8 and TRBJ2-7, with 7 bases identical to TRBD1. After removal of 4 bases from V and 2 bases from J, the junction contained 3 bases not matched to a gene. CDR1 is SGHTS, CDR2 YDEGEE, per germline. The CDR3 totals 13 residues.

This clonotype was found many times. This chain connects TRBV29-1 to TRBJ2-7; D gene ambiguous. The CDR3 loop spans 12 amino acids. V lost 5 bases to trimming and J lost 6 bases, with 14 bases between them. Germline V gene sequence: CDR1 SQVTM, CDR2 ANQGSEA. CDR3 sequence (DNA): TGCAGCGTTCTAGGGTCCGCTGCCGAGCAGTACTTC. Translated: CSVLGSAAEQYF.

This clonotype was observed a handful of times. V usage is TRBV7-3 and J usage is TRBJ2-7, with D tentatively TRBD1 (6 bases). This CDR3 is built from 15 residues. Trimming took off 2 bases at V and 2 bases at J, with 13 bases between the two ends. Germline V lookup: CDR1 SGHTA, CDR2 FQGTGA. CDR3 protein: CASSLQQGNTYEQYF. DNA for the CDR3: TGTGCCAGCAGCTTACAGCAGGGGAACACCTACGAGCAGTACTTC.

This clonotype came up many times. The chain is built from TRBV4-1 and TRBJ1-2; 7 bases line up with TRBD1. Germline V gives CDR1 MGHRA, CDR2 YSYEKL. V was clipped by 6 bases and J by 6 bases; unmatched bases: 10. The CDR3 loop spans 14 amino acids. The CDR3 DNA follows: TGCGCCAGCAGTCCTTACGGGACAGCCGATGGCTACACCTTC. It translates to CASSPYGTADGYTF.

This clonotype was seen many times. The rearrangement links TRBV5-6 to TRBJ2-2, with TRBD2 matching 9 bases. J gave up 0 bases and V 4 bases, and 10 bases lay outside the gene matches. Germline values: CDR1 SGHDT, CDR2 YYEEEE. The CDR3 is 18 amino acids. DNA of the CDR3: TGTGCCAGCAGCCCCGGGTCGGGGACTAGCACGAACACCGGGGAGCTGTTTTTT. Encoded protein: CASSPGSGTSTNTGELFF.

Many counts were recorded for this clonotype. This chain links TRBV5-1 with TRBJ2-5, with 8 bases aligning to TRBD1. Germline loops: CDR1 SGHRS, CDR2 YFSETQ. Trimming at V came to 4 bases and at J to 5 bases, leaving 7 bases not matched to a gene. The CDR3 consists of 14 residues. CDR3 DNA sequence: TGCGCCAGCAGCCCAGGACAGGGATACGAGACCCAGTACTTC. Protein: CASSPGQGYETQYF.

The table lists this clonotype with a few counts. A much larger clone differs from this one at a single base, so this may be a read error. The CDR3 protein is CASSLVGRNYNEQLF. Here the CDR3 DNA reads TGTGCCAGCAGCTTAGTCGGGAGAAACTACAATGAGCAGCTCTTC. This chain joins TRBV7-9 and TRBJ2-1, with D possibly matching TRBD2 (6 bases). The germline V gene has CDR1 SEHNR and CDR2 FQNEAQ (reference sequence). The CDR3 length is 15 residues.

This clonotype occurred a few times. Possible read error: a much larger clone is one base away. The chain combines TRBV12-3 or TRBV12-4 with TRBJ1-2; D is possibly TRBD1 (6 bases). The V end lost 6 bases, the J end lost 2 bases, and 16 bases lay between the germline ends. The CDR3 has 15 residues. This CDR3 is CASSHTGGSNYGYTF. CDR3 DNA sequence: TGTGCCAGCAGCCACACGGGGGGCTCGAACTATGGCTACACCTTC.

About this clonotype itself: No conserved phenylalanine or tryptophan ends this CDR3, so it is likely a read error. This chain uses TRBV7-2 with TRBJ2-7; D is unclear. Germline lookup yields CDR1 SGHTA and CDR2 FQGNSA. This CDR3 has 14 amino acids. The CDR3 nucleotides read TGTGCCAACAGCTTAGTTCGTAGCTCCTACGAGCAGTACCTC. This sequence encodes CANSLVRSSYEQYL.

The genes are TRBV6-2 or TRBV6-3 and TRBJ2-2; 9 bases match TRBD1. J was trimmed by 5 bases and V by 5 bases; bases with no gene match: 6. The CDR3 is 15 amino acids. Germline loops: CDR1 MNHEY, CDR2 SVGEGT. CDR3 region: CASSTTGGVTGELFF. The CDR3 DNA follows: TGTGCCAGCAGTACGACAGGGGGTGTAACCGGGGAGCTGTTTTTT.

This clonotype was picked up many times. The V gene is TRBV11-2, the J gene TRBJ2-5; D gene uncertain. Germline V gene data show CDR1 as SGHAT and CDR2 as FQNNGV. V lost 2 bases and J 2 bases, leaving 9 bases between the germline ends. The CDR3 totals 14 residues. The CDR3 is CASSLFQEQETQYF. For the CDR3, the DNA is TGTGCCAGCAGCTTATTCCAGGAGCAAGAGACCCAGTACTTC. The full variable domain, with the rest looked up from reference TRBV11-2 and TRBJ2-5, is EAGVAQSPRYKIIEKRQSVAFWCNPISGHATLYWYQQILGQGPKLLIQFQNNGVVDDSQLPKDRFSAERLKGVDSTLKIQPAKLEDSAVYLCASSLFQEQETQYFGPGTRLLVL.

This clonotype was found a few times. This may be a read error: a much more frequent sequence differs by one nucleotide. The rearrangement uses TRBV12-3 or TRBV12-4 and TRBJ2-2; the match to TRBD2 covers 12 bases. This CDR3 has 16 amino acids. CDR3 DNA sequence: TGTGCCAGCAGTCCCGGGACTAGCGGGTACACCGGGGAGCCGTTTTTT. It specifies CASSPGTSGYTGEPFF.